This paragraph reports one TCR beta chain. Its antigen is still unknown. The entry originates in a study of T-cell memory formation after mild COVID-19. Study results and limitations: Cross-reactive memory seemingly joined, as some responding clones were found in pre-infection memory.

TCRdb re-called the 5' RACE reads through MiXCR, storing one row per CDR3 protein. Of about 110,000 distinct CDR3 sequences listed, 22% are singletons. Germline assignment: CDR1 SGHDN and CDR2 FVKESK. Unmatched junction bases numbered 7, after V lost 0 bases and J lost 2 bases. The CDR3 extends over 18 amino acids. The sequenced sample was PBMCs or a T cell subset sorted from them (not recorded which). The gene calls are TRBV14 and TRBJ1-6; TRBD1 agrees at 7 bases. This receptor was taken from a man younger than 35 who had mild COVID-19 (a few samples of this study predate the infection). Cell type and time point are not known. The CDR3 coding sequence is TGTGCCAGCAGCCAAGAACCAGGGGACAGACCCTATAATTCACCCCTCCACTTT. It codes for CASSQEPGDRPYNSPLHF.